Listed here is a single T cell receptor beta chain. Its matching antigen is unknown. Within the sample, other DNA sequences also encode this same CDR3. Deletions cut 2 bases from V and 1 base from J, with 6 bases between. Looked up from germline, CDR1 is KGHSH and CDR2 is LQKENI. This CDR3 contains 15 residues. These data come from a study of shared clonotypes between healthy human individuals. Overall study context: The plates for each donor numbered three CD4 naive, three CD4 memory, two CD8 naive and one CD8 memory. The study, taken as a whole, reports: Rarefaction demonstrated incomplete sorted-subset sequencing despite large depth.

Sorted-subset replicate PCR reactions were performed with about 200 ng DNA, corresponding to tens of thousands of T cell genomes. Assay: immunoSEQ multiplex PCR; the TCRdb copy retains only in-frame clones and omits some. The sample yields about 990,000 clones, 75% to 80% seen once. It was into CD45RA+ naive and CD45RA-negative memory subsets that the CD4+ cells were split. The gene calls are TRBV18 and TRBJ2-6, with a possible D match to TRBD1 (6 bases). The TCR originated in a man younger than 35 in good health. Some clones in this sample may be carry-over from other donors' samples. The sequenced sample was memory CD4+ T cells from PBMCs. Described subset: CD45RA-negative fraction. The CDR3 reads CASSPGTSGANVLTF. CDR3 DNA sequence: TGTGCCAGCTCACCAGGGACATCTGGGGCCAACGTCCTGACTTTC.